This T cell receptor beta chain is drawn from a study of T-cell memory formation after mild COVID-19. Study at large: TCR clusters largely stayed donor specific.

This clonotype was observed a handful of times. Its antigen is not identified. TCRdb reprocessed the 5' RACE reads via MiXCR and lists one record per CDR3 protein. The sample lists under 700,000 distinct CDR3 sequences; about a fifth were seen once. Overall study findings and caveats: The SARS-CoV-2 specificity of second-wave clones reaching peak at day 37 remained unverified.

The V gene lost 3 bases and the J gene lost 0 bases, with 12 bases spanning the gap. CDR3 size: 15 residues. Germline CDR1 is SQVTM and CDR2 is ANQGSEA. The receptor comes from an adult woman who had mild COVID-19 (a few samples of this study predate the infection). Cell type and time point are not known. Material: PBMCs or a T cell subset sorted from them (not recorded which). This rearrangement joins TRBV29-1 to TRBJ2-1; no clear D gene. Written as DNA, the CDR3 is TGCAGCGTTGATGAGGCCCCAAGCTCCTACAATGAGCAGTTCTTC. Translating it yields CSVDEAPSSYNEQFF.